This T cell receptor (beta chain) was found in a study of metastatic and nonmetastatic thyroid tumors. For the study at large: Both malignant and benign thyroid patients supplied peripheral blood and tumor or nodule tissue samples, across which the repertoires of these patients were then compared.

This clone was detected ten times or more. Antigen specificity is unknown. V lost 6 bases and J lost 2, with 10 bases in between. The CDR3 length is 13 residues. Germline values: CDR1 LNHDA, CDR2 SQIVND (reference sequence). No patient received treatment before thyroid surgery. Original processing methods: A classifier for distant metastasis in papillary thyroid cancer was constructed using CDR3 differences observed across clinicopathological groups. Using MiXCR, TCRdb re-called clones from the PCR reads. These V and J calls derive from TCRdb rather than the authors' analysis. The data hold 20,000 to 25,000 clones, with approximately 13% observed a single time. General observations from the study: Reports indicated that malignant thyroid tumors showed significantly higher TCR beta diversity than benign nodules did, in blood and tumor.

This sequence joins TRBV19 and TRBJ2-5; D call uncertain. This clonotype was obtained from a female donor with papillary thyroid cancer or a benign thyroid nodule (not recorded which). Some clones in this sample may be carry-over from other donors' samples. The specimen was blood. CDR3: CASSPSLQETQYF. In DNA form, the CDR3 reads TGTGCCAGTAGCCCCTCCCTGCAAGAGACCCAGTACTTC.